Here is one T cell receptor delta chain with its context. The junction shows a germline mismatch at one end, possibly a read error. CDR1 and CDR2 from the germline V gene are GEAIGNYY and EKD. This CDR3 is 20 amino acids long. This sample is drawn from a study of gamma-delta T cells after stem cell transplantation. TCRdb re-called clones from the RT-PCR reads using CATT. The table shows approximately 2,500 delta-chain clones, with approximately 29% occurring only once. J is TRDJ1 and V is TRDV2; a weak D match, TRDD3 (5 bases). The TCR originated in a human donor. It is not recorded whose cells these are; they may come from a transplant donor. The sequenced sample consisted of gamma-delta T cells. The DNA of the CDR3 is TGTGCCTGTGACACCGTCGAAGCCTCCACCAAATCTAATTACACCGATACACTCATCTTT. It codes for CACDTVEASTKSNYTDTLIF.